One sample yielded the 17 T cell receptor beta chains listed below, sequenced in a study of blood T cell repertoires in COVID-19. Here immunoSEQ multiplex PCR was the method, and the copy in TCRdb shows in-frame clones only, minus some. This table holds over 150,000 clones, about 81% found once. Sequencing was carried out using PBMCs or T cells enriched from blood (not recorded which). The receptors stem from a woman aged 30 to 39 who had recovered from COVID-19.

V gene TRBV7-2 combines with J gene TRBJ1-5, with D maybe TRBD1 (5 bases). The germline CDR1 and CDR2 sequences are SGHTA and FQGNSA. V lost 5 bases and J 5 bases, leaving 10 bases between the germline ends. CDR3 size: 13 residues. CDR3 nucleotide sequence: TGTGCCAGCAGCCATGACAGAGATCAGCCCCAGCATTTT. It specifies CASSHDRDQPQHF. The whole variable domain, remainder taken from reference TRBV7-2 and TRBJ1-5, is GAGVSQSPSNKVTEKGKDVELRCDPISGHTALYWYRQSLGQGLEFLIYFQGNSAPDKSGLPSDRFSAERTGGSVSTLTIQRTQQEDSAVYLCASSHDRDQPQHFGDGTRLSIL.

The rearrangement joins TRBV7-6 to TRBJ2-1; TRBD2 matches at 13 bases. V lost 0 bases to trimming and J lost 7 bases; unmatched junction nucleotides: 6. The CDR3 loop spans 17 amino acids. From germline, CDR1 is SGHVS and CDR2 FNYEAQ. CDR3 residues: CASSLALLAGGVNEQFF. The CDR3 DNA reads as TGTGCCAGCAGCTTAGCGCTACTAGCGGGAGGGGTGAATGAGCAGTTCTTC.

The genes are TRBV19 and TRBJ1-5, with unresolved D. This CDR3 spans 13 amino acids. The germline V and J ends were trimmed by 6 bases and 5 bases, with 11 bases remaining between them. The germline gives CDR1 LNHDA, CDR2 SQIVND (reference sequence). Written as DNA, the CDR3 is TGTGCCAGTAGCCCTCCCGGGTATCAGCCCCAGCATTTT. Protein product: CASSPPGYQPQHF. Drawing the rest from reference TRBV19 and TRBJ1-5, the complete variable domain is DGGITQSPKYLFRKEGQNVTLSCEQNLNHDAMYWYRQDPGQGLRLIYYSQIVNDFQKGDIAEGYSVSREKKESFPLTVTSAQKNPTAFYLCASSPPGYQPQHFGDGTRLSIL.

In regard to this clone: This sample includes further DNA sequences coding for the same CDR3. The CDR3 spells CASSPRGQADTEAFF. The CDR3 nucleotides read TGTGCCAGCAGCCCCCGTGGGCAGGCTGACACTGAAGCTTTCTTT. The gene calls are TRBV9 and TRBJ1-1, with unresolved D. Germline V CDR1 and CDR2: SGDLS, YYNGEE. There are 15 residues in the CDR3. V gave up 4 bases and J gave up 3 bases, with 16 bases separating them. The full variable domain, completed using reference TRBV9 and TRBJ1-1, is DSGVTQTPKHLITATGQRVTLRCSPRSGDLSVYWYQQSLDQGLQFLIQYYNGEERAKGNILERFSAQQFPDLHSELNLSSLELGDSALYFCASSPRGQADTEAFFGQGTRLTVV.

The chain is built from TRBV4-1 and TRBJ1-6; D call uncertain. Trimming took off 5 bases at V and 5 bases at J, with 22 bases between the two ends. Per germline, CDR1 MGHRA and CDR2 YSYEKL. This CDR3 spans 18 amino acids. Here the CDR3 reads CASSFEGITVGNNSPLHF. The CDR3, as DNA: TGCGCCAGCAGCTTTGAGGGCATTACGGTGGGAAATAATTCACCCCTCCACTTT.

The DNA for the CDR3 is TGTGCCACCGGGGAGGGGGGGTACGAGCAGTACTTC. Translating it yields CATGEGGYEQYF. This rearrangement joins TRBV15 to TRBJ2-7, with D perhaps TRBD2 (7 bases). Trimming pared 8 bases from V and 4 bases from J, leaving 12 bases between. The CDR3 totals 12 residues. Germline V lookup: CDR1 LNHNV, CDR2 YYDKDF (reference sequence).

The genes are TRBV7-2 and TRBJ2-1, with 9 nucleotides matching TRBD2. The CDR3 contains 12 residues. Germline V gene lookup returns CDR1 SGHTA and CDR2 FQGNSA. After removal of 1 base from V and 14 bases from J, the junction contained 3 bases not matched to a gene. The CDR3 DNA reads TGTGCCAGCAGCTTAGATGGCGGGGGGGAGTTCTTC. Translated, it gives CASSLDGGGEFF.

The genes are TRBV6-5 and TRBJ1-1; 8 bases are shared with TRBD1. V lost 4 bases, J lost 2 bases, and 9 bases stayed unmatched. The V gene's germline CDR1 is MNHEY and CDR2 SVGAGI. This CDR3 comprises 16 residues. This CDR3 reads CASSSHRGLSNTEAFF. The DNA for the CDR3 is TGTGCCAGCAGTTCTCACAGGGGGTTAAGTAACACTGAAGCTTTCTTT.

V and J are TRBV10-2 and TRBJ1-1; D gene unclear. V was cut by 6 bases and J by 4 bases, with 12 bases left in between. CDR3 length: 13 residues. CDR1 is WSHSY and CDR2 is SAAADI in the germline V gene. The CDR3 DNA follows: TGCGCCAGCAGGTTCGGGGTTACCACTGAAGCTTTCTTT. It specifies CASRFGVTTEAFF.

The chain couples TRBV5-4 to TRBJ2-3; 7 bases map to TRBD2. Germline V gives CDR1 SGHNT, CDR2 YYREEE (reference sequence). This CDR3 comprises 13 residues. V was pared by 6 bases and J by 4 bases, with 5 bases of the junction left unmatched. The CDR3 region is CASTLGGSDTQYF. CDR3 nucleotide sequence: TGTGCCAGCACCCTGGGGGGGTCAGATACGCAGTATTTT.

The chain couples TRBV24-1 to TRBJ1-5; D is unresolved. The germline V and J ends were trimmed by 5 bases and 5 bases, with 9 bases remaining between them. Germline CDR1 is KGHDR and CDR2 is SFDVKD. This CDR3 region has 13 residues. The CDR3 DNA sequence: TGTGCCACCAGTGCAGGTTTTTATCAGCCCCAGCATTTT. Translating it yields CATSAGFYQPQHF.

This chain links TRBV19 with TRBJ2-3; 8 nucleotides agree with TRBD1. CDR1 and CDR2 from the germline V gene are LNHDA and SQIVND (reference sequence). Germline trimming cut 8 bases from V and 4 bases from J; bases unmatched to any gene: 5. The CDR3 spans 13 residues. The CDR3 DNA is TGTGCCAGTGGGACAGGTGGGGCAGATACGCAGTATTTT. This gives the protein CASGTGGADTQYF.

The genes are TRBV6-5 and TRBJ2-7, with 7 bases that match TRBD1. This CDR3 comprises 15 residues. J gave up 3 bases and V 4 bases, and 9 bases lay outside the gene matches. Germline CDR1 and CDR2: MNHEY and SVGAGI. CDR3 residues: CASSSSQGFIYEQYF. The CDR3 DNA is TGTGCCAGCAGTTCTTCACAGGGGTTTATCTACGAGCAGTACTTC.

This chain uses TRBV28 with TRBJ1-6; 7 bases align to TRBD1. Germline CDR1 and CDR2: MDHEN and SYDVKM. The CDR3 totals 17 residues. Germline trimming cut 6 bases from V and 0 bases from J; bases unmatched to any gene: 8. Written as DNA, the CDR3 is TGTGCCAGCAGAGGTACAGGGGACAGCTCCTATAATTCACCCCTCCACTTT. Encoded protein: CASRGTGDSSYNSPLHF.

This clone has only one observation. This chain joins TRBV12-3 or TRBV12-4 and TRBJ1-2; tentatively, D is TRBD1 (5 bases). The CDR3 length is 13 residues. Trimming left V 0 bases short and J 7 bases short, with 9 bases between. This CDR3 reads CASSLALGVGYTF. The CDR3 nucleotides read TGTGCCAGCAGTTTAGCCCTAGGGGTTGGCTACACCTTC.

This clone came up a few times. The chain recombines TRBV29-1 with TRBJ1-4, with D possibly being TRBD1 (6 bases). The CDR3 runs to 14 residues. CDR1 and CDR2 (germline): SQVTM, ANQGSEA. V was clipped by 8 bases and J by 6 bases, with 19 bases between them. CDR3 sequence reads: CSSGPRGADEKLFF. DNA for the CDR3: TGCAGCTCTGGGCCCAGGGGCGCGGATGAAAAACTGTTTTTT.

The CDR3 DNA is TGTGCCAGCAGTTTAAGAAATTCAGGGTTTGAAAAACTGTTTTTT. Its protein product is CASSLRNSGFEKLFF. This chain uses TRBV27 with TRBJ1-4; the D gene is possibly TRBD1 (5 bases). Germline V lookup: CDR1 MNHEY, CDR2 SMNVEV (reference sequence). The length of the CDR3 is 15 residues. V lost 2 bases, J lost 7 bases, and 14 bases lay in between.